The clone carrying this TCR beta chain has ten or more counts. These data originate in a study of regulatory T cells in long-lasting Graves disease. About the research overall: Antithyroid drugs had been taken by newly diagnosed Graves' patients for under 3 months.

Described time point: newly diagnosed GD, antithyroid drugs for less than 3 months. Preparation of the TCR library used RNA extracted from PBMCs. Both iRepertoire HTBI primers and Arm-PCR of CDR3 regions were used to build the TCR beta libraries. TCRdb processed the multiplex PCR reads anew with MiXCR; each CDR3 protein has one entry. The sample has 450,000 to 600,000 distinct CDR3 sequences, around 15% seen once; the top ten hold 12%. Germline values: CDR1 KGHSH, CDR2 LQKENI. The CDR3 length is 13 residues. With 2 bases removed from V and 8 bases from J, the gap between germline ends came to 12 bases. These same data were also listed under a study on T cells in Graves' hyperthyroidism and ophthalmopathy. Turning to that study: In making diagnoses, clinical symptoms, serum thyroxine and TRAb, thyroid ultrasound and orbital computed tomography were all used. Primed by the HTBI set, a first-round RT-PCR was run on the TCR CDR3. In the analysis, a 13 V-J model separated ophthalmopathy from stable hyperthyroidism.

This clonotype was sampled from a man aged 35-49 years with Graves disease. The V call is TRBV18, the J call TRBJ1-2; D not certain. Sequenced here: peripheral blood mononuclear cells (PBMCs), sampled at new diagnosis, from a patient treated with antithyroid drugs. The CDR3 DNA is TGTGCCAGCTCACCAGGATTCTATGGCGGCTACACCTTC. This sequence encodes CASSPGFYGGYTF.